Each of the 3 T cell receptor beta chains below was sequenced from the same sample in a study of T-cell reconstitution after alpha-beta-depleted transplantation in children. This sample's TCRbeta library carried unique molecular identifier barcodes. TCRdb recomputed calls from the PCR reads with MiXCR, one row per CDR3 protein. The sample lists 500,000 to 750,000 distinct CDR3 sequences, roughly 27% occurring once. Sequences were derived from PBMCs, sampled before TCRalphabeta/CD19-depleted stem cell transplant. These receptors originate from a boy less than two years old with Wiskott-Aldrich syndrome, due to receive a stem cell transplant.

This chain connects TRBV20-1 to TRBJ2-1, with 10 bases identical to TRBD2. CDR1 is DFQATT and CDR2 is SNEGSKA in the germline V gene (reference sequence). The CDR3 loop spans 17 amino acids. The V and J ends lost 0 bases and 2 bases, in that order; junction bases with no gene match: 7. CDR3 in DNA: TGCAGTGCTAGAGATCCCTTAGCGGGAGGAACCTACAATGAGCAGTTCTTC. It translates to CSARDPLAGGTYNEQFF.

The J gene is TRBJ2-1, the V gene TRBV15; no clear D. Germline CDR1 and CDR2: LNHNV and YYDKDF (reference sequence). V shed 6 bases and J shed 8 bases, with 20 bases lying between them. The CDR3 consists of 15 residues. The CDR3 is CATRLGLEPSHEQFF. The CDR3 region has the DNA TGTGCCACCAGATTAGGGTTAGAGCCCTCCCATGAGCAGTTCTTC.

This clonotype was found many times. This chain connects TRBV27 to TRBJ2-1, with unresolved D. CDR1 is MNHEY, CDR2 SMNVEV, per germline (reference sequence). Trimming stripped 6 bases from V and 4 bases from J, with 7 bases between. This CDR3 has 12 amino acids. The CDR3 sequence is CASSGNYNEQFF. The CDR3 nucleotides read TGTGCCAGCAGCGGTAATTACAATGAGCAGTTCTTC.